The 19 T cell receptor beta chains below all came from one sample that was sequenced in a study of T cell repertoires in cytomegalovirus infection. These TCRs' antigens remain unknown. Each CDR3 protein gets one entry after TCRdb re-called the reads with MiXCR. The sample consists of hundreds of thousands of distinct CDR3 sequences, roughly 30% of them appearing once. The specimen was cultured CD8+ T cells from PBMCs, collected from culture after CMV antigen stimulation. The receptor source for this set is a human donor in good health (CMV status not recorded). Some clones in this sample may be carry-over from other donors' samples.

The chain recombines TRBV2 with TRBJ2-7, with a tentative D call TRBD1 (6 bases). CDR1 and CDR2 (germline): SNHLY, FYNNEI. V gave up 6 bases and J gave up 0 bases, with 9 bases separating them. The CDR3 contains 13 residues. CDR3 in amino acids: CASRWTASYEQYF. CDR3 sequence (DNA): TGTGCCAGCAGGTGGACAGCCTCCTACGAGCAGTACTTC. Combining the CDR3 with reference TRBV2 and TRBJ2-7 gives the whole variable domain EPEVTQTPSHQVTQMGQEVILRCVPISNHLYFYWYRQILGQKVEFLVSFYNNEISEKSEIFDDQFSVERPDGSNFTLKIRSTKLEDSAMYFCASRWTASYEQYFGPGTRLTVT.

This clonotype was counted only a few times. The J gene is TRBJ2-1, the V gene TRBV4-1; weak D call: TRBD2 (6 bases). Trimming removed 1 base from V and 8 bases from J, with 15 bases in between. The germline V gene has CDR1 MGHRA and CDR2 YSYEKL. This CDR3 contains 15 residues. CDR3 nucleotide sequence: TGCGCCAGCAGCCAAGGTCGGGGGATTGTGGATGAGCAGTTCTTC. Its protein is CASSQGRGIVDEQFF.

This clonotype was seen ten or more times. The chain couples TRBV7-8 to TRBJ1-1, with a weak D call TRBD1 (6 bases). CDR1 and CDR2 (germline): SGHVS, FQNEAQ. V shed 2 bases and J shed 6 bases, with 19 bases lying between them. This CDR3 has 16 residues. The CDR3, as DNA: TGTGCCAGCAGCTTAAGGCAGGGGCGGCACGGGGCTGAAGCTTTCTTT. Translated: CASSLRQGRHGAEAFF. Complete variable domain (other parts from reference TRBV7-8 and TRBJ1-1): GAGVSQSPRYKVAKRGQDVALRCDPISGHVSLFWYQQALGQGPEFLTYFQNEAQLDKSGLPSDRFFAERPEGSVSTLKIQRTQQEDSAVYLCASSLRQGRHGAEAFFGQGTRLTVV.

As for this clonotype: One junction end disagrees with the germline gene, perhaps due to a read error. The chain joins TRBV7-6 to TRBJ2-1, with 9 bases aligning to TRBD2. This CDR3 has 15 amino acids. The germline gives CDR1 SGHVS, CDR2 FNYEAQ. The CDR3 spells CASSLGTSIYNEQFF. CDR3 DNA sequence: TGTGCTAGCAGCTTGGGGACTAGCATCTACAATGAGCAGTTCTTC. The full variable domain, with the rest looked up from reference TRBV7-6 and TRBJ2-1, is GAGVSQSPRYKVTKRGQDVALRCDPISGHVSLYWYRQALGQGPEFLTYFNYEAQQDKSGLPNDRFSAERPEGSISTLTIQRTEQRDSAMYRCASSLGTSIYNEQFFGPGTRLTVL.

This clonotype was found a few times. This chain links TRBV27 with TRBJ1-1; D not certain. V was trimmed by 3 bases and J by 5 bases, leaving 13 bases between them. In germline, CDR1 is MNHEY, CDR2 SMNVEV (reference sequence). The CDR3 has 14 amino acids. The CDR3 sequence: CASSLFRGGTEAFF. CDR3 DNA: TGTGCCAGCAGTTTGTTCCGGGGTGGAACTGAAGCTTTCTTT.

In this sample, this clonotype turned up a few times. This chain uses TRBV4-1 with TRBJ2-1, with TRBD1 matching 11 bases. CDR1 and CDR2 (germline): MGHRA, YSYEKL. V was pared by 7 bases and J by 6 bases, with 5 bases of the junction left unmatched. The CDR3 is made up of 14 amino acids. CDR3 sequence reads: CASTRTGGFNEQFF. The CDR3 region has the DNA TGCGCCAGCACCCGGACAGGGGGCTTCAATGAGCAGTTCTTC.

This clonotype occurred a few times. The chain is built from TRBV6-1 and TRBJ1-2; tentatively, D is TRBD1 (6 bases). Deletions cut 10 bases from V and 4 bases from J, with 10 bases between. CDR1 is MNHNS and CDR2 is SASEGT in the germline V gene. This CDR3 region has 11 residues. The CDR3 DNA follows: TGTGCCACAACAGGGTCCTATGGCTACACCTTC. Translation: CATTGSYGYTF.

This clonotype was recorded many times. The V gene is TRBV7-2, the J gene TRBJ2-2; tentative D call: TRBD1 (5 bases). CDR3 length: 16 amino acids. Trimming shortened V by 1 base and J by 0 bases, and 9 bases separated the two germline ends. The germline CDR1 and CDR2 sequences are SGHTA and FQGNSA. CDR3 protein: CASSLGQKPNTGELFF. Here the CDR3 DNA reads TGTGCCAGCAGCTTAGGACAGAAGCCGAACACCGGGGAGCTGTTTTTT.

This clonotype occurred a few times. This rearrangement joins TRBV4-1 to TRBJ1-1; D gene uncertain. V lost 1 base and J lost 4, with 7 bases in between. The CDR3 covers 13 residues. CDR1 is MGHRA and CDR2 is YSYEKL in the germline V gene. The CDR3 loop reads CASSQGTVTEAFF. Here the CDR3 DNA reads TGCGCCAGCAGCCAAGGGACGGTCACTGAAGCTTTCTTT.

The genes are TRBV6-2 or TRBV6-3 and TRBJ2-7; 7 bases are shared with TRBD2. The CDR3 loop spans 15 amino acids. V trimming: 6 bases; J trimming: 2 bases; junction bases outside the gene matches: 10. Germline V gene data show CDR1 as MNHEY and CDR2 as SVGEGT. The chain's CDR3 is CASSPGEGSAYEQYV. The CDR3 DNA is TGTGCCAGCAGCCCCGGGGAGGGTTCAGCCTACGAGCAGTACGTC.

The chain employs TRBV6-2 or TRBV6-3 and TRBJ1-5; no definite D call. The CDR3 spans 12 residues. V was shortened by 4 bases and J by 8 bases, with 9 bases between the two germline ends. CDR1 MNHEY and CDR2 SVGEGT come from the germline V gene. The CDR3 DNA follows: TGTGCCAGCAGTTGGAACATCGAGCCCCAGCATTTT. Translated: CASSWNIEPQHF.

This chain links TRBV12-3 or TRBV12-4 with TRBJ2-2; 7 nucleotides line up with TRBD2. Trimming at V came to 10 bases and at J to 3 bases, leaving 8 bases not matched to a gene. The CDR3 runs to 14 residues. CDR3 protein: CATSSAGDTGELFF. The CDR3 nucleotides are TGTGCCACTTCGAGCGCGGGGGACACCGGGGAGCTGTTTTTT.

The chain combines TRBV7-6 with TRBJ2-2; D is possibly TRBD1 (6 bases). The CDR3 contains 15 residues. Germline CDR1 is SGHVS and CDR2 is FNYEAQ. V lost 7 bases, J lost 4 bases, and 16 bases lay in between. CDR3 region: CASTLNTGTTGELFF. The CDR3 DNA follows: TGTGCCAGCACCTTGAATACAGGGACCACCGGGGAGCTGTTTTTT.

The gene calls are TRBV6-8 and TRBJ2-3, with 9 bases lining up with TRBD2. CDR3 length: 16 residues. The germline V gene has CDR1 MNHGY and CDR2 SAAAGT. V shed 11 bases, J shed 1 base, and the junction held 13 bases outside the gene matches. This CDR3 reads CAAARSASGGTDTQYF. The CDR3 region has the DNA TGTGCCGCCGCTCGGTCGGCTAGCGGGGGCACAGATACGCAGTATTTT.

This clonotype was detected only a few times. CDR3 sequence reads: CASSILQAEAFF. In DNA form, the CDR3 reads TGTGCCAGTAGTATCCTGCAGGCTGAAGCTTTCTTT. The genes are TRBV19 and TRBJ1-1; D is uncertain. The germline CDR1 and CDR2 sequences are LNHDA and SQIVND (reference sequence). The CDR3 is made up of 12 amino acids. V lost 3 bases and J lost 6, with 8 bases in between.

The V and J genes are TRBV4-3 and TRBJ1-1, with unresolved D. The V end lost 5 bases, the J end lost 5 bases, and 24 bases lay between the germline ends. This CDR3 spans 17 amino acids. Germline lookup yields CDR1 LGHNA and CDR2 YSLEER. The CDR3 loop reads CASSYDIKSEVGTEAFF. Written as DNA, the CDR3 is TGCGCCAGCAGCTATGACATCAAATCTGAGGTTGGTACTGAAGCTTTCTTT.

The DNA of the CDR3 is TGCAGTGCTAGTCCCCGCTCAGAGCTTTCCTACAATGAGCAGTTCTTC. Translation gives CSASPRSELSYNEQFF. This chain connects TRBV20-1 to TRBJ2-1; D not resolved. From germline, CDR1 is DFQATT and CDR2 SNEGSKA (reference sequence). The CDR3 length is 16 residues. The V end lost 3 bases, the J end lost 1 base, and 16 bases lay between the germline ends.

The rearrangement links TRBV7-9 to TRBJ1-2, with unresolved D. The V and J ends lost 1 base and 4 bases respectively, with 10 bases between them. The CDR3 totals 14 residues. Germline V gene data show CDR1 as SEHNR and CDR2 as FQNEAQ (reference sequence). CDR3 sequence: CASSLGARSYGYTF. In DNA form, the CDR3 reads TGTGCCAGCAGCTTAGGGGCCAGGAGCTATGGCTACACCTTC.

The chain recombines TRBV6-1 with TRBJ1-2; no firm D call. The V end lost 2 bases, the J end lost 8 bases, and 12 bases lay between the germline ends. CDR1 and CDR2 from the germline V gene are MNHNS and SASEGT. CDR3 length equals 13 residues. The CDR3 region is CASSEWKGAGYTF. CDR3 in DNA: TGTGCCAGCAGTGAATGGAAGGGCGCCGGCTACACCTTC.